The T cell receptor (beta chain) described here comes from a study of T-cell reconstitution after alpha-beta-depleted transplantation in children. This clonotype was recorded once. With a much larger clone just one base away, this may be a read error. The CDR3 loop spans 15 amino acids. Per the germline V gene, CDR1 is SGHVS and CDR2 is FQNEAQ. Trimming removed 4 bases from V and 3 bases from J; junction bases left unmatched: 8. Unique molecular identifiers were incorporated during preparation of the TCRbeta library. TCRdb redid the calling of the PCR reads with MiXCR, one entry per CDR3 protein. The table includes roughly 500,000 distinct CDR3 sequences, more than 9% detected once.

The specimen comprised PBMCs, sampled before TCRalphabeta/CD19-depleted stem cell transplant. This clonotype was obtained from a child aged 2 to 15 with inherited bone marrow failure, due to receive a stem cell transplant. The J gene is TRBJ1-2, the V gene TRBV7-8; 7 positions agree with TRBD1. The CDR3 here is CASSSTGEAHYGYTF. The CDR3 coding sequence is TGTGCCAGCAGCTCAACAGGGGAGGCACACTATGGCTACACCTTC.